This T cell receptor (beta chain) was observed in a study of blood T cell repertoires in COVID-19. With 4 bases removed from V and 7 bases from J, the gap between germline ends came to 17 bases. Germline lookup yields CDR1 SGDLS and CDR2 YYNGEE. CDR3 length: 15 residues. Clones were read by immunoSEQ multiplex PCR, and TCRdb kept only the in-frame ones, dropping some. The repertoire includes about 290,000 clones, roughly 89% of them detected once, and about 3% sits in the top ten. The sequence derives from a woman in her 30s with active or convalescent COVID-19. The rearrangement links TRBV9 to TRBJ1-4, with D possibly being TRBD1 (6 bases). Material: peripheral blood. The CDR3 loop reads CASSQREGDGEKLFF. The CDR3 DNA sequence: TGTGCCAGCAGCCAGAGGGAGGGGGATGGTGAAAAACTGTTTTTT.